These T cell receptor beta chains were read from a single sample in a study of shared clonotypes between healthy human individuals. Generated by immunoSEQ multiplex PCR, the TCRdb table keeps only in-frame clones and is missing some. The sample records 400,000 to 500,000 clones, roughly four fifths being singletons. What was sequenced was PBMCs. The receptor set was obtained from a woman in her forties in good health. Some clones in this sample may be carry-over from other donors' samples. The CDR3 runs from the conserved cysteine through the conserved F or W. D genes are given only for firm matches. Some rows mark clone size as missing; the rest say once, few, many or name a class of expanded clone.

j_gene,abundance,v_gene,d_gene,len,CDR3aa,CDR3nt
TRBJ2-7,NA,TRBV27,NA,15,CASSSSRRNSYEQYF,TGTGCCAGCAGTTCATCCCGTCGGAATTCCTACGAGCAGTACTTC
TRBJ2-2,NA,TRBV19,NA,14,CASSSGSATGELFF,TGTGCCAGTAGTTCCGGGTCGGCCACCGGGGAGCTGTTTTTT
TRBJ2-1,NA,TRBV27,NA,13,CASSLGDYNEQFF,TGTGCCAGCAGTTTGGGGGACTACAATGAGCAGTTCTTC
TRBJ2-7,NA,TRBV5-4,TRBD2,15,CASSLGLAGGYEQYF,TGTGCCAGCAGCTTGGGACTAGCGGGAGGCTACGAGCAGTACTTC
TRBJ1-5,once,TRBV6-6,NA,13,CASSYAPRGPQHF,TGTGCCAGCAGTTACGCACCGCGGGGGCCCCAGCATTTT
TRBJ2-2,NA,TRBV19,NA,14,CASSLDRNTGELFF,TGTGCCAGTAGCCTAGACAGAAACACCGGGGAGCTGTTTTTT
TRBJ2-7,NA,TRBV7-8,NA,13,CATRLVPAYEQYF,TGTGCCACCCGACTAGTGCCGGCCTACGAGCAGTACTTC
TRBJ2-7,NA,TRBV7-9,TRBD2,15,CASSLVGLAGEEQYF,TGTGCCAGCAGCTTAGTCGGTTTAGCGGGAGAGGAGCAGTACTTC
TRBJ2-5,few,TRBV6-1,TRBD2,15,CASLSGLAGQETQYF,TGTGCCAGTTTATCGGGACTAGCGGGCCAAGAGACCCAGTACTTC
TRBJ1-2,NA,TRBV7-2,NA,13,CASSPYNGDGYTF,TGTGCCAGCAGCCCGTATAACGGGGATGGCTACACCTTC
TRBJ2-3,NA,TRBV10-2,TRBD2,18,CASSRLAGGPKSTDTQYF,TGCGCCAGCAGTAGACTAGCGGGAGGGCCGAAGAGCACAGATACGCAGTATTTT
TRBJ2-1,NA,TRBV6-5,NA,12,CASSPSFYEQFF,TGTGCCAGCAGCCCTAGTTTCTATGAGCAGTTCTTC
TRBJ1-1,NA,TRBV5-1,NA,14,CASSFTGPNTEAFF,TGCGCCAGCAGCTTCACAGGGCCGAACACTGAAGCTTTCTTT
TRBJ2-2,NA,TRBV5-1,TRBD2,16,CASSSRVSGNGGELFF,TGCGCCAGCAGCTCCCGGGTTAGCGGGAACGGCGGGGAGCTGTTTTTT
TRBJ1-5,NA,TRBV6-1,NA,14,CASSERQGRRPQHF,TGTGCCAGCAGTGAACGGCAGGGCCGCCGGCCCCAGCATTTT
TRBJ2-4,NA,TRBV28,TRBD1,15,CASSLPGTDENIQYF,TGTGCCAGCAGTTTACCCGGGACAGATGAAAACATTCAGTACTTC
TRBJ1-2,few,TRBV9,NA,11,CASSPQIGYTF,TGTGCCAGCAGCCCACAAATCGGCTACACCTTC
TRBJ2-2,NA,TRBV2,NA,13,CASSFHITGELFF,TGTGCCAGCAGTTTCCACATCACCGGGGAGCTGTTTTTT
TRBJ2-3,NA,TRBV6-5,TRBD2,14,CAIRPGLASDTQYF,TGTGCCATACGACCGGGACTAGCGTCAGACACGCAGTATTTT
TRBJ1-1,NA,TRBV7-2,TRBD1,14,CASSRQGWDTEAFF,TGTGCCAGCAGCCGACAGGGATGGGACACTGAAGCTTTCTTT
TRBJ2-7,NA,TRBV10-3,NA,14,CAISDVQGWNEQYF,TGTGCCATCAGTGACGTGCAGGGATGGAACGAGCAGTACTTC
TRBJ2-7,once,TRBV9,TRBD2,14,CASSPRDYLYEQYF,TGTGCCAGCAGCCCGCGGGACTACCTCTACGAGCAGTACTTC
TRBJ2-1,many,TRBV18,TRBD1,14,CASSPTDRGRRVFF,TGTGCCAGCTCACCCACGGACAGGGGGCGCAGAGTGTTCTTC
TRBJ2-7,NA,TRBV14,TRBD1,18,CASSQGLMGTGEPYEQYF,TGTGCCAGCAGCCAAGGCCTTATGGGGACAGGGGAGCCCTACGAGCAGTACTTC
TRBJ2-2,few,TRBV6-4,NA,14,CASRSEGDTGELFF,TGTGCCAGCAGGAGTGAGGGGGACACCGGGGAGCTGTTTTTT
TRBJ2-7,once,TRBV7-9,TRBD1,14,CASSPITGGGEQYF,TGTGCCAGCAGCCCAATAACAGGGGGCGGGGAGCAGTACTTC
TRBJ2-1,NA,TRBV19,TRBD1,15,CASSITGGSYNEQFF,TGTGCCAGTAGTATAACAGGGGGCTCCTACAATGAGCAGTTCTTC
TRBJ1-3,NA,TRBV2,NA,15,CASREETGWGNTIYF,TGTGCCAGCAGGGAAGAAACAGGGTGGGGAAACACCATATATTTT
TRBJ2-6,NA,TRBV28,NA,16,CASSLGTVSGANVLTF,TGTGCCAGCAGTTTGGGTACAGTCTCTGGGGCCAACGTCCTGACTTTC
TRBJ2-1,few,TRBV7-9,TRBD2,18,CASSLGGLAGGSYNEQFF,TGTGCCAGCAGCTTAGGGGGACTAGCGGGAGGCTCCTACAATGAGCAGTTCTTC
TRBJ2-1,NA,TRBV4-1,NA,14,CASSQVGGRNEQFF,TGCGCCAGCAGCCAAGTAGGAGGCCGCAATGAGCAGTTCTTC
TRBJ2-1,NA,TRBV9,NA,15,CASSVGGSEYNEQFF,TGTGCCAGCAGCGTAGGTGGTAGCGAGTACAATGAGCAGTTCTTC
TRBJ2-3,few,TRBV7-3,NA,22,CASSLRGGLASVARSGTDTQYF,TGTGCCAGCAGCTTAAGAGGGGGGTTAGCCTCAGTCGCCCGCAGCGGCACAGATACGCAGTATTTT
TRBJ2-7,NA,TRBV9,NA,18,CASSVSPHSVGAFNEQYF,TGTGCCAGCAGCGTATCCCCCCACTCGGTGGGGGCTTTCAACGAGCAGTACTTC
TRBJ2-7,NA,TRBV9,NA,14,CASRNPLQGYEQYF,TGTGCCAGCAGAAACCCCCTTCAGGGCTACGAGCAGTACTTC
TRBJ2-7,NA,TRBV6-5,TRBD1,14,CASSAAGTGGEQYF,TGTGCCAGCAGTGCCGCCGGGACAGGGGGTGAGCAGTACTTC
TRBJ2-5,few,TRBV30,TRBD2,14,CAWSPYSGRETQYF,TGTGCCTGGAGCCCATACAGCGGGAGGGAGACCCAGTACTTC
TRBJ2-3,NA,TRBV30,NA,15,CAWSVRLRGTDTQYF,TGTGCCTGGAGTGTTCGACTCCGAGGCACAGATACGCAGTATTTT
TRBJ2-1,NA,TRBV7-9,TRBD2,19,CASSPPFRVAGSSYNEQFF,TGTGCCAGCAGCCCCCCCTTCAGGGTAGCGGGGAGCTCCTACAATGAGCAGTTCTTC
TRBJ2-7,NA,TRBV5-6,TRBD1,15,CASSAVGTGAYEQYF,TGTGCCAGCAGCGCGGTCGGGACAGGGGCCTACGAGCAGTACTTC
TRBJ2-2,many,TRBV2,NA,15,CASSQLASNTGELFF,TGTGCCAGCAGCCAACTAGCATCGAACACCGGGGAGCTGTTTTTT
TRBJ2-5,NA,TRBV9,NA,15,CASSVASVGGETQYF,TGTGCCAGCAGCGTAGCATCTGTAGGGGGAGAGACCCAGTACTTC
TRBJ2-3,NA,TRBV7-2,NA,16,CASSLNPIRVTDTQYF,TGTGCCAGCAGCTTAAACCCAATTAGGGTCACAGATACGCAGTATTTT
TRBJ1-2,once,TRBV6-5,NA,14,CASSYSRYRDGYTF,TGTGCCAGCAGTTACTCGAGGTACAGGGACGGCTACACCTTC
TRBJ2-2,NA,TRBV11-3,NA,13,CASSTNRAGELFF,TGTGCCAGCAGCACTAACCGAGCCGGGGAGCTGTTTTTT
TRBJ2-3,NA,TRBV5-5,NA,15,CASSRPGAGTDTQYF,TGTGCCAGCAGCCGCCCGGGAGCGGGCACAGATACGCAGTATTTT
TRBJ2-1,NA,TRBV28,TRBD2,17,CASSEILGTRGYNEQFF,TGTGCCAGCAGTGAAATTTTAGGGACTAGGGGCTACAATGAGCAGTTCTTC
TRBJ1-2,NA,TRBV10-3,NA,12,CAISKDVHGYTF,TGTGCCATCAGTAAGGATGTCCATGGCTACACCTTC
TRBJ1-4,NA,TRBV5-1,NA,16,CASSLAFRQSNEKLFF,TGCGCCAGCAGCTTGGCCTTCCGGCAGTCTAATGAAAAACTGTTTTTT